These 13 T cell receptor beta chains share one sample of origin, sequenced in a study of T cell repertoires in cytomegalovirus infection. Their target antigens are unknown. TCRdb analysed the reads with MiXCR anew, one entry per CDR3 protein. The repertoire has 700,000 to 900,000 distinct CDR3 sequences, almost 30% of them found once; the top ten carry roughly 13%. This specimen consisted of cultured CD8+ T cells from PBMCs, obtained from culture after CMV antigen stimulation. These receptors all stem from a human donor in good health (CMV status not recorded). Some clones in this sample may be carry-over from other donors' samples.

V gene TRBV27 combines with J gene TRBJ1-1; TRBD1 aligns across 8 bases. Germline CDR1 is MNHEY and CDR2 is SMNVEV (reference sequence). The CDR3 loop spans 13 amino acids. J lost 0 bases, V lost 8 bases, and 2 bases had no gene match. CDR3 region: CASQGALNTEAFF. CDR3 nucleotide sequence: TGTGCCAGCCAGGGGGCGTTGAACACTGAAGCTTTCTTT.

The DNA of the CDR3 is TGTGCCAGCCTGGACAGGGTCAATCAGCCCCAGCATTTT. Translating gives CASLDRVNQPQHF. The genes are TRBV6-2 or TRBV6-3 and TRBJ1-5, with 8 bases that match TRBD1. From germline, CDR1 is MNHEY and CDR2 SVGEGT. The CDR3 extends over 13 amino acids. V lost 8 bases, J lost 3 bases, and 3 bases stayed unmatched.

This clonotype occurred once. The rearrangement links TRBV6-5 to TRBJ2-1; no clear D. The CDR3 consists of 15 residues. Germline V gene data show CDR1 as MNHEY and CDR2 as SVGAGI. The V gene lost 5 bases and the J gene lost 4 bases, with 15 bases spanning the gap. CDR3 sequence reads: CASSPAGFGYNEQFF. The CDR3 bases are TGTGCCAGCAGTCCCGCCGGTTTCGGGTACAATGAGCAGTTCTTC.

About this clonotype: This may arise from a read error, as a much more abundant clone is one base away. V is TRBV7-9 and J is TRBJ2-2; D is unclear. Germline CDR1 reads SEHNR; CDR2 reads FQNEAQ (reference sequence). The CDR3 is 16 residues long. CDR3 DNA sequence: TGTGCCAGCAGCTTATCATTATCCCCGAACACCGAGGAGCTGTTTTTT. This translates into CASSLSLSPNTEELFF.

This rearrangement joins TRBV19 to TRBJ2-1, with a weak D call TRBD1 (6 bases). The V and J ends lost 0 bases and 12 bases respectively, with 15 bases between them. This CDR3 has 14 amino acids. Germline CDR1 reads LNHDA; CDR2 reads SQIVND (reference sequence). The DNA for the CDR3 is TGTGCCAGTAGTATAGATCCCGGACCACAGGGGCAGTTCTTC. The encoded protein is CASSIDPGPQGQFF.

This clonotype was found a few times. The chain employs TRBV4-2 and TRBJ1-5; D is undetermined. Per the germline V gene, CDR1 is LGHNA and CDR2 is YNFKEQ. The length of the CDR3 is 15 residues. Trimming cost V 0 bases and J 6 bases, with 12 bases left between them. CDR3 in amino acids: CASSQEGRVLQPQHF. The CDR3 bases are TGTGCCAGCAGCCAAGAAGGAAGGGTCCTTCAGCCCCAGCATTTT.

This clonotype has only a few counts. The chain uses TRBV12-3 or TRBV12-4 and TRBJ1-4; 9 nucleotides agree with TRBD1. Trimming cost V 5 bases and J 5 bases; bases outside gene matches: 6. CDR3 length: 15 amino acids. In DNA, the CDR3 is TGTGCCAGCAGTACCTCGGACAGGGGCAATGAAAAACTGTTTTTT. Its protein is CASSTSDRGNEKLFF.

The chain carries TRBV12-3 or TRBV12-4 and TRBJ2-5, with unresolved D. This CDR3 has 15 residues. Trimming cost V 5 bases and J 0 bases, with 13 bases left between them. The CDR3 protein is CASSQDITYQETQYF. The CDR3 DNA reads TGTGCCAGCAGTCAGGATATTACGTACCAAGAGACCCAGTACTTC.

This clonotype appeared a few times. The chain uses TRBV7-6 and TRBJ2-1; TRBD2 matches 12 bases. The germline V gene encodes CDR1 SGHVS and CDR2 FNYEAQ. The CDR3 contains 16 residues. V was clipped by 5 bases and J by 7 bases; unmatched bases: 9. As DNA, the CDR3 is TGTGCCAGCAGCCCCCGGACTAGCGGGGTTGCGAATGAGCAGTTCTTC. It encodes CASSPRTSGVANEQFF.

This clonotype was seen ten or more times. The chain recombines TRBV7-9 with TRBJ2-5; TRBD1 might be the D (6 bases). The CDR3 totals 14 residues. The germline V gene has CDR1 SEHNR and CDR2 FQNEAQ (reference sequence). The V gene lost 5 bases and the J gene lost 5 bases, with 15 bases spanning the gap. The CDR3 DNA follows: TGTGCCAGCAGCCCGTCGACAGGCATTGAGACCCAGTACTTC. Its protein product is CASSPSTGIETQYF.

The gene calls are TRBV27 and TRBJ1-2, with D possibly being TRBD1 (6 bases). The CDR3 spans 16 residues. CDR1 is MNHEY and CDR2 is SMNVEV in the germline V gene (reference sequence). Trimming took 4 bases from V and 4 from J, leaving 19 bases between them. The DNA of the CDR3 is TGTGCCAGCAGTTCATTGGGCGGACAGACTTCCTATGGCTACACCTTC. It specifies CASSSLGGQTSYGYTF.

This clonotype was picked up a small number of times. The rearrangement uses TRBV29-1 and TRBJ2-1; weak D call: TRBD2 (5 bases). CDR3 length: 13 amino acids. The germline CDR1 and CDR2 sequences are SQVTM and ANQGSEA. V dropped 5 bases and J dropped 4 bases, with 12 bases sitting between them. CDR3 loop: CSVRGLGYNEQFF. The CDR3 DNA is TGCAGCGTTCGAGGGCTGGGTTACAATGAGCAGTTCTTC.

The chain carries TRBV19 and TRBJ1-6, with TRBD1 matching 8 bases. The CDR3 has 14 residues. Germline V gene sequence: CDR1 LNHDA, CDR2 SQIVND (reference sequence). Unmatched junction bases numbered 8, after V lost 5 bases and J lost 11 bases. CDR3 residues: CASSSGQGLAPLHF. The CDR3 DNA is TGTGCCAGTAGTTCCGGACAGGGACTGGCACCCCTCCACTTT.